A selection of T cell receptor beta chains follows, all from one sample in a study of regulatory T cells in long-lasting Graves disease. TCRdb re-analysed the multiplex PCR reads in MiXCR, keeping a single row per CDR3 protein. The repertoire has some 450,000 distinct CDR3 sequences, about 16% of them found once; the top ten carry about 10%. In addition, the sample was reused for a study of T cells in Graves' hyperthyroidism and ophthalmopathy.

The input for sequencing was peripheral blood mononuclear cells (PBMCs), taken at new diagnosis, from a patient treated with antithyroid drugs. Receptors were obtained from a woman aged 30 to 39 with Graves disease. CDR3s include the opening cysteine and the closing phenylalanine or tryptophan. A D gene is named only where the DNA matches it firmly.

V | D | length | CDR3
TRBV20-1 | - | 10 | CSVNPYEQYF
TRBV11-2 | - | 18 | CASSLVLAIRAEAEKLFF
TRBV3-1 | - | 14 | CASSHGRVRTEAFF
TRBV4-2 | TRBD2 | 15 | CASSQVGAAGETQYF
TRBV20-1 | TRBD2 | 17 | CSARAGTSGRASETQYF
TRBV9 | - | 12 | CASRGSMYEQYF
TRBV18 | TRBD1 | 15 | CASSPPGTGIYEQYF
TRBV20-1 | TRBD1 | 13 | CSARQGARTEAFF
TRBV7-6 | - | 18 | CASSPTPVPTLSDYEQYF
TRBV29-1 | TRBD1 | 15 | CSVEKARTGWYEQYF
TRBV6-1 | - | 16 | CASSPSMGERYNEQFF
TRBV10-3 | - | 16 | CAISEGRQESNNEQFF
TRBV5-1 | TRBD1 | 14 | CASSLVGTGYEQYF
TRBV7-2 | - | 16 | CASRMGGQQKTYEQYF
TRBV18 | - | 12 | CASSPKNTEAFF
TRBV15 | TRBD1 | 17 | CATSRDEGQSLGTEAFF
TRBV2 | TRBD2 | 18 | CASSGKRGGLAGATTQYF
TRBV7-2 | - | 14 | CASSLARQGPPQHF
TRBV27 | - | 13 | CASSYRYQETQYF
TRBV20-1 | - | 13 | CSASRLGNQPQHF
TRBV6-2/TRBV6-3 | - | 12 | CARRRLRYEQYF
TRBV30 | - | 14 | CAWSGRRDTGELFF
TRBV12-3/TRBV12-4 | - | 14 | CASSYNSKLVGVHF
TRBV28 | - | 13 | CASSRMTGQPQHF
TRBV11-1 | - | 13 | CASSQRPTDTQYF
TRBV6-2/TRBV6-3 | TRBD2 | 15 | CASRVSSGSSYEQYF
TRBV9 | - | 13 | CASSEGGGYGYTF
TRBV4-1 | TRBD2 | 20 | CASSQEGALLLAGGSYEQYF
TRBV7-2 | TRBD1 | 14 | CASSADRVSHEQYF
TRBV10-2 | TRBD2 | 15 | CASSPGTSGSDEQYF
TRBV12-3/TRBV12-4 | TRBD2 | 17 | CASSLWGSGTNTGELFF
TRBV12-3/TRBV12-4 | TRBD1 | 15 | CASSPGQVWAYGYTF
TRBV11-2 | TRBD2 | 15 | CASSQVLAGVWEQYF
TRBV7-2 | TRBD2 | 14 | CASSLRGGSPEQYF
TRBV20-1 | - | 15 | CSASAGLDFWSPLHF
TRBV3-1 | - | 16 | CASSQEWGIGLDTQSF
TRBV11-2 | TRBD2 | 15 | CASSFSSGRSPEQYF
TRBV15 | TRBD2 | 16 | CATSRGQLAGSDEQFF
TRBV11-2 | TRBD2 | 16 | CASNPPGRPSTDTQYF
TRBV6-2/TRBV6-3 | TRBD2 | 17 | CASRPGTAGGTPYEQYF
TRBV2 | - | 15 | CASSEVGQGSGEQFF